Listed below are T cell receptor beta chains from one sample, sequenced in a study of PD-L1 blockade in urothelial cancer. Sequenced by immunoSEQ multiplex PCR; TCRdb stores in-frame clones only, minus some. The sample records about 120,000 clones, roughly 86% being singletons. Here the sequenced sample was PBMCs, taken around atezolizumab (anti-PD-L1) treatment. The receptors originated from a man in his forties or fifties with urothelial cancer. CDR3s include the opening cysteine and the closing phenylalanine or tryptophan. The D gene is left open where the match is weak. Clone sizes are given selectively: once, few, many, or a class where the clone is expanded.

.	TRBV19	TRBJ1-3	.	TGTGCCAGTAGTAGCCGACAGGTCTATGGGGACACCATATATTTT	CASSSRQVYGDTIYF
TRBD2	TRBV6-5	TRBJ2-7	.	TGTGCCAGCAGAGAGGCTAGCGGGATCAGAGAGCAGTACTTC	CASREASGIREQYF
.	TRBV19	TRBJ2-5	.	TGTGCCAGTAGTATATTGGGGCGGAAGGGAGAGACCCAGTACTTC	CASSILGRKGETQYF
TRBD1	TRBV4-1	TRBJ2-2	.	TGCGCCAGCAGCCCGACAGGGGTGAACACCGGGGAGCTGTTTTTT	CASSPTGVNTGELFF
TRBD2	TRBV4-2	TRBJ2-1	.	TGTGCCAGCAGCCAAGGCGCGGGGGGGGCCTACAATGAGCAGTTCTTC	CASSQGAGGAYNEQFF
TRBD1	TRBV27	TRBJ2-5	.	TGTGCCAGCAGTTTCAGGGGGCACGTCGAGACCCAGTACTTC	CASSFRGHVETQYF
.	TRBV11-3	TRBJ1-1	few	TGTGCCAGCAGCCCCTCGGTTGATACTGAAGCTTTCTTT	CASSPSVDTEAFF
.	TRBV28	TRBJ2-7	once	TGTGCCAGCAGTCCCAGGGGCCGGGAGCAGTACTTC	CASSPRGREQYF
.	TRBV19	TRBJ1-1	.	TGTGCCAGTAGTACAGGGTTGACTGAAGCTTTCTTT	CASSTGLTEAFF
TRBD2	TRBV29-1	TRBJ2-2	.	TGCAGCGTTGTACTAGCGGGAGGATCCGGGGAGCTGTTTTTT	CSVVLAGGSGELFF
.	TRBV7-6	TRBJ2-3	.	TGTGCCAGCAGCTTAAACCAGGAGGACACAGATACGCAGTATTTT	CASSLNQEDTDTQYF
TRBD1	TRBV29-1	TRBJ2-3	.	TGCAGCGTTGGGAGGACAGGGACGAGCACAGATACGCAGTATTTT	CSVGRTGTSTDTQYF
.	TRBV10-3	TRBJ2-7	.	TGTGCCACCTCGGGGGGCAGGTCCTACGAGCAGTACTTC	CATSGGRSYEQYF
TRBD2	TRBV20-1	TRBJ2-7	.	TGCAGTGGTAGCGGGAGTGTCGAGCAGTACTTC	CSGSGSVEQYF
TRBD1	TRBV30	TRBJ1-1	.	TGTGCCTGGAGTGGAGGACAGGCGACTTTCTTT	CAWSGGQATFF
.	TRBV6-1	TRBJ1-5	.	TGTGCCAGCAGACCAAGCGGGGGTAGCAATCAGCCCCAGCATTTT	CASRPSGGSNQPQHF
.	TRBV28	TRBJ2-7	.	TGTGCCAGCAGTTTTGGCCTGGAGGGGCTAGCCTACGAGCAGTACTTC	CASSFGLEGLAYEQYF
TRBD2	TRBV28	TRBJ2-1	.	TGTGCCAGCAGTTTGGGGACTAGCGGGGTCAATGAGCAGTTCTTC	CASSLGTSGVNEQFF
.	TRBV18	TRBJ1-4	.	TGTGCCAGCTCACCACTGTCAGGGTCAGAGGCAACTAATGAAAAACTGTTTTTT	CASSPLSGSEATNEKLFF
.	TRBV9	TRBJ1-1	.	TGTGCCAGCAGTCGCCTCCAGGGTTTTGGCACTGAAGCTTTCTTT	CASSRLQGFGTEAFF
.	TRBV5-6	TRBJ1-5	.	TGTGCCAGCAGCTTGCGGAGTTATAGCAATCAGCCCCAGCATTTT	CASSLRSYSNQPQHF
.	TRBV5-3	TRBJ2-6	.	TGTGCCAGAAGCCCCCACTCTGGGGCCAACGTCCTGACTTTC	CARSPHSGANVLTF